The clone carrying this TCR beta chain occurred many times. The antigen is undetermined. This entry is derived from a study of T cells in Graves' hyperthyroidism and ophthalmopathy. Study-level findings and limits: Among clonotypes expanded in thyroid above 0.001, most were also found in blood. Prediction of ophthalmopathy progression came a median around 6.1 months pre-onset.

Germline loops: CDR1 MNHEY, CDR2 SMNVEV (reference sequence). CDR3 length: 16 residues. Losses at the gene ends were 5 bases for V and 0 bases for J; bases not matched to a gene: 5. Patients were excluded for uncontrolled infection, other autoimmune disease, pregnancy or lactation. Using more than 7.5 ml of fresh peripheral blood, PBMCs were prepared. TCR beta CDR3 region amplification was performed from RNA transcripts. The study used the HTBI primer set for a first-round RT-PCR of the TCR CDR3. MiXCR, applied by TCRdb to the multiplex PCR reads, yields one record per CDR3 protein. This sample has a few hundred thousand distinct CDR3 sequences, with 15% found just once.

This TCR derives from a woman in her 30s with Graves' hyperthyroidism. The V call is TRBV27, the J call TRBJ1-5; TRBD1 aligns across 9 bases. The sequencing sample was made of blood. The CDR3 sequence: CASSPQGAGSNQPQHF. The CDR3 DNA reads as TGTGCCAGCAGTCCACAGGGGGCGGGTAGCAATCAGCCCCAGCATTTT.